The rows below give T cell receptor beta chains drawn from one sample of a study of blood T cells in healthy people across ages. TCRdb passed the 5' RACE reads through MiXCR, listing each CDR3 protein once. The top ten clones hold 20% to 30% of a sample with 780,000 or so distinct CDR3 sequences, roughly three fifths of them seen once. The sample taken for sequencing was blood. These receptors came from a man aged 35 to 55 in good health. Both conserved end residues are part of each CDR3. A D gene is named only where the DNA matches it firmly. For some rows the clone size is stated as once, few or many, or as a class when expanded; others skip it.

d_call: TRBD1; clone_size: .; v_call: TRBV11-3; j_call: TRBJ2-7; cdr3_nt: TGTGCCAGCAGCTTTGCTGGGACAGCCTACGAGCAGTACTTC; cdr3_aa: CASSFAGTAYEQYF
d_call: TRBD2; clone_size: few; v_call: TRBV20-1; j_call: TRBJ2-7; cdr3_nt: TGCAGTGCTATAGAAACTAGCGGGAGTAACTACGAGCAGTACTTC; cdr3_aa: CSAIETSGSNYEQYF
d_call: TRBD2; clone_size: .; v_call: TRBV12-3/TRBV12-4; j_call: TRBJ2-1; cdr3_nt: TGTGCCAGCAGTTCCCTCCGGGGGCGGGGGGGTCTAAATGAGCAGTTCTTC; cdr3_aa: CASSSLRGRGGLNEQFF
d_call: TRBD1; clone_size: .; v_call: TRBV20-1; j_call: TRBJ2-5; cdr3_nt: TGCAGTGCTGAAAACAGGGGGCAAGAGACCCAGTACTTC; cdr3_aa: CSAENRGQETQYF
d_call: TRBD2; clone_size: .; v_call: TRBV29-1; j_call: TRBJ2-3; cdr3_nt: TGCAGCGTTCTTCCTACTAGCGGAGATACGCAGTATTTT; cdr3_aa: CSVLPTSGDTQYF
d_call: .; clone_size: once; v_call: TRBV20-1; j_call: TRBJ2-1; cdr3_nt: TGCAGTGCGGGGATCCCGGGCGGTGAGCAGTTCTTC; cdr3_aa: CSAGIPGGEQFF
d_call: .; clone_size: .; v_call: TRBV3-1; j_call: TRBJ2-1; cdr3_nt: TGTGCCAGCAGCCCCCGTGGACTGATCTCCTACAATGAGCAGTTCTTC; cdr3_aa: CASSPRGLISYNEQFF
d_call: TRBD2; clone_size: .; v_call: TRBV11-1; j_call: TRBJ2-1; cdr3_nt: TGTGCCAGCAGCCCCCCCGGAAATAGCGGGGGGCCCCAGTTCTTC; cdr3_aa: CASSPPGNSGGPQFF
d_call: .; clone_size: .; v_call: TRBV6-6; j_call: TRBJ2-3; cdr3_nt: TGTGCCAGCAGTTACATTGGCAGTAGCACAGATACGCAGTATTTT; cdr3_aa: CASSYIGSSTDTQYF
d_call: .; clone_size: few; v_call: TRBV20-1; j_call: TRBJ1-1; cdr3_nt: TGCAGCGCAATCGGGGGGCTGGGTACTGAAGCTTTCTTT; cdr3_aa: CSAIGGLGTEAFF
d_call: .; clone_size: .; v_call: TRBV6-5; j_call: TRBJ2-7; cdr3_nt: TGTGCCAGCAAGGACCCCGGGTTCCCCTACGAGCAGTACTTC; cdr3_aa: CASKDPGFPYEQYF
d_call: .; clone_size: .; v_call: TRBV9; j_call: TRBJ1-6; cdr3_nt: TGTGCCAGCAGCCCCCGGGACGAGGGTAATTCACCCCTCCACTTT; cdr3_aa: CASSPRDEGNSPLHF
d_call: .; clone_size: .; v_call: TRBV29-1; j_call: TRBJ2-1; cdr3_nt: TGCAGCGTTGAAGATCTTAGGGGCCCAGGTGAGAATGAGCAGTTCTTC; cdr3_aa: CSVEDLRGPGENEQFF
d_call: TRBD1; clone_size: .; v_call: TRBV10-3; j_call: TRBJ2-3; cdr3_nt: TGTGCCATCAGTGGGACAGGGTTTGGAGATACGCAGTATTTT; cdr3_aa: CAISGTGFGDTQYF
d_call: TRBD2; clone_size: .; v_call: TRBV3-1; j_call: TRBJ2-1; cdr3_nt: TGTGCCAGCAGCCTGGGGACTACCGCCTACAATGAGCAGTTCTTC; cdr3_aa: CASSLGTTAYNEQFF
d_call: .; clone_size: few; v_call: TRBV27; j_call: TRBJ2-7; cdr3_nt: TGTGCCAGCAGAATCTTCGGCGGTCCCTCCTACGAGCAGTACTTC; cdr3_aa: CASRIFGGPSYEQYF
d_call: .; clone_size: many; v_call: TRBV12-3/TRBV12-4; j_call: TRBJ1-1; cdr3_nt: TGTGCCAGCAGTTCCGGCGGACGATTGAACACTGAAGCTTTCTTT; cdr3_aa: CASSSGGRLNTEAFF
d_call: .; clone_size: many; v_call: TRBV28; j_call: TRBJ2-7; cdr3_nt: TGTGCCAGCAGGGCAGGGGATTACGAGCAGTACTTC; cdr3_aa: CASRAGDYEQYF
d_call: .; clone_size: few; v_call: TRBV20-1; j_call: TRBJ2-5; cdr3_nt: TGCAGTGCTAGCGGACCTACAGAGCAGTACTTC; cdr3_aa: CSASGPTEQYF
d_call: .; clone_size: few; v_call: TRBV2; j_call: TRBJ1-2; cdr3_nt: TGTGCCAGCAGGCCAGGCGCGAGCTATGGCTACACCTTC; cdr3_aa: CASRPGASYGYTF
d_call: .; clone_size: few; v_call: TRBV24-1; j_call: TRBJ1-2; cdr3_nt: TGTGCCACCAGCAAAAGCCAGGGCATCGGAGGCTACACCTTC; cdr3_aa: CATSKSQGIGGYTF
d_call: TRBD1; clone_size: .; v_call: TRBV6-6; j_call: TRBJ2-7; cdr3_nt: TGTGCCAGCAGGGATAGACAGGGAGCCTACGAGCAGTACTTC; cdr3_aa: CASRDRQGAYEQYF
d_call: TRBD2; clone_size: .; v_call: TRBV6-6; j_call: TRBJ2-5; cdr3_nt: TGTGCCAGCGCCTTGTCCGCGGGGGGAAACCCCGCGACCCAGTACTTC; cdr3_aa: CASALSAGGNPATQYF
d_call: .; clone_size: .; v_call: TRBV25-1; j_call: TRBJ2-7; cdr3_nt: TGTGCCTGCAGTGATGCAGCGGCCTTCTCCTACGAGCAGTACTTC; cdr3_aa: CACSDAAAFSYEQYF
d_call: .; clone_size: .; v_call: TRBV3-1; j_call: TRBJ2-1; cdr3_nt: TGTGCCAGCAGCCAAGGGGCAGGGGAGACGTATGAGCAGTTCTTC; cdr3_aa: CASSQGAGETYEQFF
d_call: .; clone_size: .; v_call: TRBV2; j_call: TRBJ1-6; cdr3_nt: TGTGCTAGCAGTGAAGCGACAGTCGTTTCACCCCTCCACTTT; cdr3_aa: CASSEATVVSPLHF
d_call: TRBD1; clone_size: .; v_call: TRBV28; j_call: TRBJ2-7; cdr3_nt: TGTGCCAGCAGTTCCGTTACAGGGGGCGCGTCCGAGCAGTACTTC; cdr3_aa: CASSSVTGGASEQYF
d_call: TRBD2; clone_size: few; v_call: TRBV27; j_call: TRBJ2-5; cdr3_nt: TGTGCCAGCAGTTCCGATATCCCCGGGACTAGCGGGTCACAAGAGACCCAGTACTTC; cdr3_aa: CASSSDIPGTSGSQETQYF
d_call: .; clone_size: once; v_call: TRBV10-3; j_call: TRBJ2-7; cdr3_nt: TGTGCCGTCAGTGGGGCCGAGCGCTACGAGCAGTACTTC; cdr3_aa: CAVSGAERYEQYF
d_call: .; clone_size: .; v_call: TRBV7-2; j_call: TRBJ2-3; cdr3_nt: TGTGCCAGCAGCACCCAGACAGGTCCCAGCACAGATACGCAGTATTTT; cdr3_aa: CASSTQTGPSTDTQYF
d_call: .; clone_size: .; v_call: TRBV9; j_call: TRBJ2-7; cdr3_nt: TGTGCCAGCAGCGTAGATGCCACGGGCTCCTACGAGCAGTACTTC; cdr3_aa: CASSVDATGSYEQYF
d_call: TRBD2; clone_size: few; v_call: TRBV7-9; j_call: TRBJ2-3; cdr3_nt: TGTGCCAGCAGCGGTATAGCCCCGGGACTAGGAACAGATACGCAGTATTTT; cdr3_aa: CASSGIAPGLGTDTQYF
d_call: .; clone_size: .; v_call: TRBV28; j_call: TRBJ2-3; cdr3_nt: TGTGCCAGCAGAAGGGATGCAGGGGATACGCAGTATTTT; cdr3_aa: CASRRDAGDTQYF
d_call: TRBD1; clone_size: .; v_call: TRBV7-2; j_call: TRBJ1-6; cdr3_nt: TGTGCCAGCAGCTCCAGCCTCGGACAGGCTAATTCACCCCTCCACTTT; cdr3_aa: CASSSSLGQANSPLHF
d_call: .; clone_size: .; v_call: TRBV29-1; j_call: TRBJ1-2; cdr3_nt: TGCAGCGCACGGGGCCAGGGGTACCCCCCAAACTATGGCTACACCTTC; cdr3_aa: CSARGQGYPPNYGYTF
d_call: TRBD1; clone_size: once; v_call: TRBV28; j_call: TRBJ1-2; cdr3_nt: TGTGCCAGCAAGGGACAGGGTATAGGCTACACCTTC; cdr3_aa: CASKGQGIGYTF
d_call: TRBD2; clone_size: .; v_call: TRBV11-3; j_call: TRBJ2-1; cdr3_nt: TGTGCCAGCAGCTTCGGACTAGCGGGGGGCAGGAATGAGCAGTTCTTC; cdr3_aa: CASSFGLAGGRNEQFF
d_call: TRBD2; clone_size: .; v_call: TRBV7-2; j_call: TRBJ2-7; cdr3_nt: TGTGCCAGCAGCTTAGGAGGCGGGAGAGGCTTCTACGAGCAGTACTTC; cdr3_aa: CASSLGGGRGFYEQYF
d_call: TRBD1; clone_size: once; v_call: TRBV9; j_call: TRBJ2-5; cdr3_nt: TGTGCCAGCAGCGTAGGGACAGGGAGTGAGCAGTACTTC; cdr3_aa: CASSVGTGSEQYF
d_call: .; clone_size: few; v_call: TRBV6-5; j_call: TRBJ1-2; cdr3_nt: TGTGCCAGCGCGGCCGGTTATGGCTACACCTTC; cdr3_aa: CASAAGYGYTF
d_call: .; clone_size: .; v_call: TRBV29-1; j_call: TRBJ2-2; cdr3_nt: TGCAGCGTTGGGGCACTAGAAGACACCGGGGAGCTGTTTTTT; cdr3_aa: CSVGALEDTGELFF
d_call: .; clone_size: few; v_call: TRBV2; j_call: TRBJ2-7; cdr3_nt: TGTGCCAGCAGTGAATTTTCGGCTCACTCCTACGAGCAGTACTTC; cdr3_aa: CASSEFSAHSYEQYF
d_call: TRBD1; clone_size: .; v_call: TRBV28; j_call: TRBJ1-2; cdr3_nt: TGTGCCAGCAGTTTACACGGACAGGGCGGCTATGGCTACACCTTC; cdr3_aa: CASSLHGQGGYGYTF
d_call: .; clone_size: .; v_call: TRBV2; j_call: TRBJ2-1; cdr3_nt: TGTGCCAGCAATCCAGATGAGCAGTTCTTC; cdr3_aa: CASNPDEQFF
d_call: .; clone_size: few; v_call: TRBV5-1; j_call: TRBJ1-1; cdr3_nt: TGTGCCAGCAGCTCGGCCCTGAACACTGAAGCTTTCTTT; cdr3_aa: CASSSALNTEAFF